This TCR beta chain was obtained from a study of patients and donors after allogeneic stem cell transplantation. TCRdb itself ran the RT-PCR reads through MiXCR, one entry per CDR3 protein. The table shows 25,000 to 30,000 distinct CDR3 sequences, with around 7.4% occurring only once. This CDR3 comprises 13 residues. Germline values: CDR1 LNHNV, CDR2 YYDKDF (reference sequence). V lost 0 bases, J lost 4 bases, and 6 bases lay in between. This clonotype was recorded a few times. The clonotype was recovered from a human donor who was either an allogeneic HSCT recipient or a stem cell or donor lymphocyte infusion donor (not recorded which). It is not recorded whose cells these are; they may come from a transplant donor. The V gene is TRBV15, the J gene TRBJ1-2; no clear D gene. The sample taken for sequencing was blood, either unsorted or a sorted T cell fraction (not recorded which). The CDR3 region is CATSRDGPYGYTF. CDR3 sequence (DNA): TGTGCCACCAGCAGAGACGGGCCCTATGGCTACACCTTC.